These 4 T cell receptor beta chains share one sample of origin, sequenced in a study of a mutant IDH1 vaccine in newly diagnosed glioma. TCRdb keeps only in-frame clones here, not all; method: immunoSEQ multiplex PCR. This repertoire shows about 56,000 clones, roughly 75% found once; its top ten account for roughly 5.4%. Indicated time point: week 47, end of study. In every dose of vaccine, 300 ug of mutant IDH1 20-mer peptide was given alongside topical imiquimod. The antigens of these receptors remain unknown. Sample: PBMCs, taken from a glioma patient whose treatment included an IDH1 peptide vaccine. Receptors were obtained from a man between 50 and 59 years old with glioma.

The CDR3 region is CAWSVRFTQYF. DNA of the CDR3: TGTGCCTGGAGTGTACGATTCACCCAGTACTTC. The chain couples TRBV30 to TRBJ2-7, with D uncertain. The CDR3 spans 11 residues. Germline V gene data show CDR1 as GTSNPN and CDR2 as SVGIG (reference sequence). Trimming left V 0 bases short and J 10 bases short, with 10 bases between.

This clone was seen only a few times. The chain combines TRBV7-9 with TRBJ2-2, with 7 bases aligning to TRBD1. This CDR3 contains 16 residues. CDR1 SEHNR and CDR2 FQNEAQ come from the germline V gene (reference sequence). The V segment lost 5 bases and the J segment 3 bases; nucleotides outside the gene matches: 9. This CDR3 reads CASSAPDRVHTGELFF. DNA for the CDR3: TGTGCCAGCAGCGCCCCAGACAGGGTACACACCGGGGAGCTGTTTTTT.

In DNA form, the CDR3 reads TGTGCCAGCTCACCACCGGTTAGGACAGTCTACGAGCAGTACTTC. This codes for CASSPPVRTVYEQYF. The chain carries TRBV18 and TRBJ2-7, with D tentatively TRBD1 (6 bases). Trimming cost V 0 bases and J 3 bases, with 12 bases left between them. The CDR3 extends over 15 amino acids. The germline V gene encodes CDR1 KGHSH and CDR2 LQKENI. Supplemented by reference TRBV18 and TRBJ2-7, the full variable domain reads NAGVMQNPRHLVRRRGQEARLRCSPMKGHSHVYWYRQLPEEGLKFMVYLQKENIIDESGMPKERFSAEFPKEGPSILRIQQVVRGDSAAYFCASSPPVRTVYEQYFGPGTRLTVT.

The rearrangement links TRBV14 to TRBJ1-4, with D perhaps matching TRBD1 (6 bases). The CDR3 extends over 15 amino acids. V was cut by 4 bases and J by 4 bases, with 13 bases left in between. Germline lookup yields CDR1 SGHDN and CDR2 FVKESK. CDR3 protein: CASSLPGAVNEKLFF. Here the CDR3 DNA reads TGTGCCAGCAGCCTGCCGGGGGCGGTTAATGAAAAACTGTTTTTT.